Listed below are T cell receptor beta chains from one sample, sequenced in a study of neurological immune-mediated disorders. TCRdb recomputed calls from the 5' RACE reads with MiXCR, one row per CDR3 protein. Seen here are about 70,000 distinct CDR3 sequences, 4.8% observed once, and the top ten hold 2.2%. What was sequenced was PBMCs. The receptors originated from a woman aged 70-85 years with multiple sclerosis. CDR3s include the opening cysteine and the closing phenylalanine or tryptophan.

V	length	J	CDR3
TRBV6-5	12	TRBJ2-7	CASSSNGGRGYF
TRBV6-2/TRBV6-3	12	TRBJ1-1	CASSRATPEAFF
TRBV20-1	15	TRBJ2-2	CSARGLGLVTGELFF
TRBV25-1	14	TRBJ1-4	CASSEFGGTEKLFF
TRBV7-9	16	TRBJ1-1	CASSPGGPGVNTEAFF
TRBV7-9	12	TRBJ1-2	CASSVGPYGYTF
TRBV27	16	TRBJ2-3	CASSRGVRFSTDTQYF
TRBV12-3/TRBV12-4	14	TRBJ2-5	CASSLRTGLETQYF
TRBV7-9	11	TRBJ2-5	CASTSSETQYF
TRBV6-5	13	TRBJ1-2	CASRPTVGYGYTF
TRBV7-2	16	TRBJ1-2	CASSLVGRAGPYGYTF
TRBV7-2	15	TRBJ2-7	CASSSDTNRAYEQYF